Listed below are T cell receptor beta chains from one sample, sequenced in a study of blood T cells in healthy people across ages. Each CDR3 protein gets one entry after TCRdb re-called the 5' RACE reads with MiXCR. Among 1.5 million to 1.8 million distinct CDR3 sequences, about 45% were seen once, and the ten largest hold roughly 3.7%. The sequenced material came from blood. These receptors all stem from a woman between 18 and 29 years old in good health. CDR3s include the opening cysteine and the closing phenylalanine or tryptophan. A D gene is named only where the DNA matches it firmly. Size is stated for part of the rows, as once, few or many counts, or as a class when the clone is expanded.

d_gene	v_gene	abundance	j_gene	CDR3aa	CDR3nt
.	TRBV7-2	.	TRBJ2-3	CASSSAYALVTDTQYF	TGTGCCAGCAGCTCCGCGTATGCCCTAGTCACAGATACGCAGTATTTT
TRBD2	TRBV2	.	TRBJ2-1	CASRGYSGGAYNEQFF	TGTGCCAGCAGGGGCTATAGCGGGGGTGCCTACAATGAGCAGTTCTTC
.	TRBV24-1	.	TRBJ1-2	CATSEGSLGGYTF	TGTGCCACCTCTGAAGGCTCCCTCGGTGGATACACCTTC
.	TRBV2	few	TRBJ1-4	CASGLTNEKLFF	TGTGCCAGTGGACTTACAAATGAAAAACTGTTTTTT
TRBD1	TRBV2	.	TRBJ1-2	CASTEQGTYGYTF	TGTGCCAGCACCGAACAGGGGACCTATGGCTACACCTTC
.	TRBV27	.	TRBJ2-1	CASSLVRLGFNEQFF	TGTGCCAGCAGTTTGGTCAGGTTGGGGTTCAATGAGCAGTTCTTC
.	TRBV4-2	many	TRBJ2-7	CASSQDSGFEQYF	TGTGCCAGCAGCCAAGATTCAGGGTTCGAGCAGTACTTC
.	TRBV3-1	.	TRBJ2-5	CASSQDSELPYNEQYF	TGTGCCAGCAGCCAAGATTCAGAATTGCCCTACAATGAGCAGTACTTC
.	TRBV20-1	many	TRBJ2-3	CSAIDSLTDTQYF	TGCAGTGCTATTGACAGCCTCACAGATACGCAGTATTTT
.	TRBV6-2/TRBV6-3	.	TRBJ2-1	CASSYWAYNEQFF	TGTGCCAGCAGTTACTGGGCCTACAATGAGCAGTTCTTC
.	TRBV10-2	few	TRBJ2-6	CASGVFSGANVLTF	TGCGCCAGCGGCGTCTTCTCTGGGGCCAACGTCCTGACTTTC
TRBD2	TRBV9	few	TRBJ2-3	CASSVVPPGGGNTDTQYF	TGTGCCAGCAGCGTAGTACCCCCTGGCGGGGGGAACACAGATACGCAGTATTTT
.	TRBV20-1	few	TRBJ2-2	CSAVRSSGELFF	TGCAGTGCTGTCCGAAGCTCCGGGGAGCTGTTTTTT
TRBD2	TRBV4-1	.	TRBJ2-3	CASSQVDLAGGADTQYF	TGCGCCAGCAGCCAAGTTGATCTAGCGGGAGGCGCAGATACGCAGTATTTT
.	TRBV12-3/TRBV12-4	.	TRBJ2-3	CVSRVVGRSGTDTQYF	TGTGTCAGCAGAGTTGTGGGGAGAAGTGGCACAGATACGCAGTATTTT
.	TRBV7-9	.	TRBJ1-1	CASSLVQEAMNTEAFF	TGTGCCAGCAGCTTAGTGCAAGAGGCGATGAACACTGAAGCTTTCTTT
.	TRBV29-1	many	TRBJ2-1	CSVGPGYANEQFF	TGCAGCGTTGGACCAGGGTATGCCAATGAGCAGTTCTTC
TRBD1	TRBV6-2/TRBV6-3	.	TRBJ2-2	CASGSTGAENTGELFF	TGTGCCAGCGGATCCACAGGGGCAGAGAACACCGGGGAGCTGTTTTTT
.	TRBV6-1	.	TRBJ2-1	CASSRMMETGRGGLEQFF	TGTGCCAGCAGTAGAATGATGGAGACAGGGAGGGGAGGGCTTGAGCAGTTCTTC
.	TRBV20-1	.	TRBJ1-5	CSAPGLRGNQPQHF	TGCAGTGCCCCCGGTTTAAGAGGCAATCAGCCCCAGCATTTT
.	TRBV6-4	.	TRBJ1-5	CASRGVRGNNQPQHF	TGTGCCAGCAGAGGGGTCAGAGGGAACAATCAGCCCCAGCATTTT
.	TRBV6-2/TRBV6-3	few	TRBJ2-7	CASSYGVPHYEQYF	TGTGCCAGCAGTTACGGGGTCCCCCACTACGAGCAGTACTTC
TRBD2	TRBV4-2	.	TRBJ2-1	CASSQDIEGGPVNEQFF	TGTGCCAGCAGCCAAGATATCGAGGGAGGGCCAGTCAATGAGCAGTTCTTC
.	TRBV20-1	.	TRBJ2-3	CSARELAPTDTQYF	TGCAGTGCTAGAGAGCTAGCCCCAACAGATACGCAGTATTTT
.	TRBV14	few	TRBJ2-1	CASSQINVGPKQFF	TGTGCCAGCAGCCAAATCAATGTCGGTCCCAAGCAGTTCTTC
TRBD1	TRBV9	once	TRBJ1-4	CASGQGGSYEKLFF	TGTGCCAGCGGACAGGGTGGATCATATGAAAAACTGTTTTTT
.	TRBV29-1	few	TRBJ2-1	CSVGVLPEQFF	TGCAGCGTCGGTGTTCTACCTGAGCAGTTCTTC
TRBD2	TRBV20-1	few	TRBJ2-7	CSARDQRGDLYEQYF	TGCAGTGCTAGAGATCAGCGGGGGGACCTCTACGAGCAGTACTTC
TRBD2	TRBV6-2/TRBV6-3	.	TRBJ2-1	CASSIAGGLKNEQFF	TGTGCCAGCAGTATAGCGGGGGGCCTTAAGAATGAGCAGTTCTTC
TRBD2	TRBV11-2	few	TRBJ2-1	CASGGGIPLDNEQFF	TGTGCCAGCGGCGGGGGGATCCCACTTGACAATGAGCAGTTCTTC
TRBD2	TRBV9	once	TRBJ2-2	CASSAVGGLAGGKITGELFF	TGTGCCAGCAGCGCCGTAGGGGGACTAGCGGGGGGTAAGATCACCGGGGAGCTGTTTTTT
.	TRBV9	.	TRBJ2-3	CASSVAPTGVQYF	TGTGCCAGCAGCGTAGCTCCCACTGGGGTCCAGTATTTT
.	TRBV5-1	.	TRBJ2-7	CASSSVPNDEQYF	TGCGCCAGCAGCTCCGTCCCGAACGATGAGCAGTACTTC
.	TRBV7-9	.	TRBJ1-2	CASSLTRDFNYGCTF	TGTGCCAGCAGCTTAACGAGGGACTTTAACTATGGCTGCACCTTC
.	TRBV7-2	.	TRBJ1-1	CASNHLTGNTEAFF	TGTGCCAGCAACCATTTGACGGGGAACACTGAAGCTTTCTTT
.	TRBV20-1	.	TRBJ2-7	CSAIRDRSGEQYF	TGCAGTGCTATACGAGATCGCTCTGGGGAGCAGTACTTC
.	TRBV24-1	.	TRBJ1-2	CATSDKGHRNYGYTF	TGTGCCACCAGTGATAAAGGACACCGAAACTATGGCTACACCTTC
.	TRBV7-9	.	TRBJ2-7	CASSPKTGRYNEQYF	TGTGCCAGCAGCCCTAAAACGGGGCGTTACAATGAGCAGTACTTC
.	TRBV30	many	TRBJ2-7	CAWSIREKQYF	TGTGCCTGGAGTATAAGGGAGAAGCAGTACTTC
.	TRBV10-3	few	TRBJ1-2	CAISDPAEGYGYTF	TGTGCCATCAGTGACCCGGCAGAAGGGTATGGCTACACCTTC
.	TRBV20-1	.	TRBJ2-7	CSAERSHEQYF	TGCAGTGCTGAACGATCGCACGAGCAGTACTTC
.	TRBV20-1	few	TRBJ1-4	CSASEGRNEKLFF	TGCAGTGCTAGTGAGGGGCGTAATGAAAAACTGTTTTTT
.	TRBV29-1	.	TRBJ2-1	CSTRQSSYNEQFF	TGCAGCACACGACAGAGCTCCTACAATGAGCAGTTCTTC
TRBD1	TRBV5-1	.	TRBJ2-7	CASSVRDSQLEQYF	TGCGCCAGCAGCGTAAGGGACAGCCAGCTTGAGCAGTACTTC
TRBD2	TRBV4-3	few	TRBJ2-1	CASSQYSAGGLEQFF	TGCGCCAGCAGCCAATATTCAGCGGGAGGGCTTGAGCAGTTCTTC
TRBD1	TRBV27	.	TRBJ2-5	CASSSGQAETQYF	TGTGCCAGCAGTTCCGGACAGGCAGAGACCCAGTACTTC
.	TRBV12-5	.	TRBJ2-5	CASGLDRETQYF	TGTGCTAGTGGTTTGGACCGAGAGACCCAGTACTTC
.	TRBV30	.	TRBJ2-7	CAWSAENRALQYF	TGTGCCTGGAGTGCCGAAAACAGGGCCCTGCAGTACTTC
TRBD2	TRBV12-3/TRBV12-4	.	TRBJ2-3	CASSRWTSGRADTQYF	TGTGCCAGTAGCCGATGGACTAGCGGGAGAGCAGATACGCAGTATTTT